This T cell receptor (beta chain) was observed in a study of blood T cell repertoires in COVID-19. Turning to the study itself: COVID-19 samples from acute and convalescent phases originated in the United States, Italy and Spain. T cells, B-cell-depleted T cells, or PBMCs supplied cDNA or gDNA.

This CDR3 has 12 residues. V trimming: 7 bases; J trimming: 1 base; junction bases outside the gene matches: 3. Germline assignment: CDR1 SQVTM and CDR2 ANQGSEA. Original methodology: Cell counts per sample came from amplifying reference gene primers. The protocol was immunoSEQ multiplex PCR, while the TCRdb copy is restricted to in-frame clones and leaves out a portion. That table is the source of V, J and clone size, and D and trimming were worked out from the DNA. The table includes about 150,000 clones, roughly 83% detected once. Seattle participants joined during active infection and were tracked over time.

Source material: peripheral blood. The receptor was derived from a woman between 55 and 75 years old with COVID-19, enrolled during active disease. V usage is TRBV29-1 and J usage is TRBJ1-1; 7 nucleotides line up with TRBD1. The CDR3 DNA sequence: TGCAGCGGGGGACAGAAGAACACTGAAGCTTTCTTT. It codes for CSGGQKNTEAFF.